The 29 T cell receptor beta chains in this list originate from one sample, sequenced in a study of graft-versus-host responses after intestinal transplantation. Produced via immunoSEQ multiplex PCR; TCRdb's table is partial and in-frame only. Altogether some 120,000 clones are present, approximately 90% being singletons, with the ten largest covering approximately 0.25%. Their recognized antigens are unknown. The source material was unstimulated CD4+ T cells sorted from spleen or lymph node cells, sampled before transplant. The receptors stem from a human donor who was the organ donor for an intestinal transplant.

This chain links TRBV5-4 with TRBJ2-5; no reliable D call. Germline values: CDR1 SGHNT, CDR2 YYREEE (reference sequence). V was cut by 4 bases and J by 4 bases, with 14 bases left in between. The CDR3 contains 14 residues. The CDR3 nucleotides are TGTGCCAGCAGCCCGACACGGGCCGGAGAGACCCAGTACTTC. It codes for CASSPTRAGETQYF. The whole variable domain, remainder taken from reference TRBV5-4 and TRBJ2-5, is ETGVTQSPTHLIKTRGQQVTLRCSSQSGHNTVSWYQQALGQGPQFIFQYYREEENGRGNFPPRFSGLQFPNYSSELNVNALELDDSALYLCASSPTRAGETQYFGPGTRLLVL.

This chain uses TRBV6-1 with TRBJ2-1, with TRBD2 as a possible D gene (6 bases). Trimming left V 8 bases short and J 4 bases short, with 15 bases between. The length of the CDR3 is 14 residues. Germline CDR1 and CDR2: MNHNS and SASEGT. CDR3 DNA: TGTGCCAGCTACTCAAACCGGGGGTACAATGAGCAGTTCTTC. Residues: CASYSNRGYNEQFF.

V usage is TRBV7-9 and J usage is TRBJ1-4; 8 nucleotides align to TRBD1. J gave up 5 bases and V 5 bases, and 7 bases lay outside the gene matches. CDR1 is SEHNR and CDR2 is FQNEAQ in the germline V gene (reference sequence). The CDR3 contains 15 residues. This CDR3 reads CASSESGGLNEKLFF. CDR3 coding DNA: TGTGCCAGCAGCGAGTCAGGGGGCCTAAATGAAAAACTGTTTTTT.

The chain couples TRBV5-1 to TRBJ2-7, with TRBD2 identical over 14 bases. Germline V gene data show CDR1 as SGHRS and CDR2 as YFSETQ. CDR3 size: 15 residues. The V gene end was trimmed by 4 bases and the J gene end by 4 bases; junction bases not matched to a gene: 4. CDR3 amino acids: CASSAGLAGVYEQYF. DNA for the CDR3: TGCGCCAGCAGCGCGGGACTAGCGGGAGTATACGAGCAGTACTTC.

V is TRBV19 and J is TRBJ2-5, with TRBD1 identical over 8 bases. V dropped 5 bases and J dropped 5; count of bases not matched to a gene: 16. Looked up from germline, CDR1 is LNHDA and CDR2 is SQIVND (reference sequence). This CDR3 contains 17 residues. The CDR3 bases are TGTGCCAGTAGTGCGGGAAAAACGGCAGGGGGCGAGGAGACCCAGTACTTC. It encodes CASSAGKTAGGEETQYF.

The chain is built from TRBV5-1 and TRBJ2-5, with 10 bases that match TRBD2. Germline V gene sequence: CDR1 SGHRS, CDR2 YFSETQ. This CDR3 has 17 residues. V was clipped by 4 bases and J by 2 bases; unmatched bases: 11. This CDR3 reads CASSLGVAGGTQETQYF. CDR3 DNA: TGCGCCAGCAGCCTTGGGGTAGCGGGAGGTACTCAAGAGACCCAGTACTTC.

This chain connects TRBV4-1 to TRBJ1-1; D is uncertain. The CDR3 has 17 residues. Germline lookup yields CDR1 MGHRA and CDR2 YSYEKL. V dropped 0 bases and J dropped 5 bases, with 19 bases sitting between them. CDR3 coding DNA: TGCGCCAGCAGCCAAGAGAAGCGTAGGGCATATGAGACTGAAGCTTTCTTT. Its protein product is CASSQEKRRAYETEAFF.

This clone came up a few times. The genes are TRBV19 and TRBJ2-7, with a weak D call TRBD2 (6 bases). The CDR3 is made up of 13 amino acids. Germline V CDR1 and CDR2: LNHDA, SQIVND (reference sequence). The germline V and J ends were trimmed by 5 bases and 4 bases, with 12 bases remaining between them. CDR3 DNA sequence: TGTGCCAGTAGTCCGGGTGGGAGGTACGAGCAGTACTTC. It specifies CASSPGGRYEQYF.

The chain is built from TRBV21-1 and TRBJ1-4; whether TRBD1, the table's D call, matches the DNA was not checked. TRBV21-1 is flagged as a pseudogene. The CDR3 loop spans 15 amino acids. CDR3 sequence reads: CASSKKDKNNEKLFF. In nucleotides, the CDR3 is TGTGCCAGCAGCAAAAAGGACAAAAATAATGAAAAACTGTTTTTT.

The chain carries TRBV19 and TRBJ2-2; D not certain. The CDR3 has 14 amino acids. The V and J ends lost 7 bases and 0 bases respectively, with 9 bases between them. Germline CDR1 and CDR2: LNHDA and SQIVND (reference sequence). Written as DNA, the CDR3 is TGTGCCAGTATCAAAAGAGCGAACACCGGGGAGCTGTTTTTT. Translation gives CASIKRANTGELFF.

J is TRBJ1-4 and V is TRBV5-5, with 7 bases aligning to TRBD1. This CDR3 region has 15 residues. The V gene end was trimmed by 4 bases and the J gene end by 1 base; junction bases not matched to a gene: 4. CDR1 and CDR2 (germline): SGHKS, YYEKEE (reference sequence). The CDR3 loop is CASSPQGGTNEKLFF. CDR3 bases: TGTGCCAGCAGCCCCCAGGGGGGAACTAATGAAAAACTGTTTTTT.

The V and J genes are TRBV29-1 and TRBJ2-1, with TRBD2 identical over 7 bases. Germline trimming cut 2 bases from V and 6 bases from J; bases unmatched to any gene: 4. Germline CDR1 SQVTM, CDR2 ANQGSEA. CDR3 length: 13 residues. CDR3 nucleotide sequence: TGCAGCGTTGAAAGCGGGAATGGCAATGAGCAGTTCTTC. It yields the protein CSVESGNGNEQFF.

This chain links TRBV5-1 with TRBJ1-1; tentatively, D is TRBD1 (5 bases). Per the germline V gene, CDR1 is SGHRS and CDR2 is YFSETQ. This CDR3 is 15 amino acids long. The V end lost 3 bases, the J end lost 4 bases, and 16 bases lay between the germline ends. CDR3 bases: TGCGCCAGCAGCTCGACCGACAGAGGGTCCACTGAAGCTTTCTTT. This translates into CASSSTDRGSTEAFF.

The chain links TRBV27 to TRBJ2-1; unclear D gene. The CDR3 loop spans 13 amino acids. Germline V gene lookup returns CDR1 MNHEY and CDR2 SMNVEV (reference sequence). Trimming took 2 bases from V and 5 from J, leaving 7 bases between them. For the CDR3, the DNA is TGTGCCAGCAGTTTACGTCGCAACAATGAGCAGTTCTTC. Amino acids: CASSLRRNNEQFF.

This chain uses TRBV2 with TRBJ2-1; 7 positions agree with TRBD1. Germline V gives CDR1 SNHLY, CDR2 FYNNEI. This CDR3 spans 13 amino acids. The V segment lost 7 bases and the J segment 4 bases; nucleotides outside the gene matches: 4. The CDR3 coding sequence is TGTGCCAGCAACCCGGGACAGTACAATGAGCAGTTCTTC. Translated: CASNPGQYNEQFF.

The rearrangement joins TRBV6-1 to TRBJ2-7, with a tentative D call TRBD2 (6 bases). There are 13 residues in the CDR3. The V gene lost 4 bases and the J gene lost 4 bases, with 11 bases spanning the gap. Germline-derived CDR1 and CDR2 are MNHNS and SASEGT. Written as DNA, the CDR3 is TGTGCCAGCAGTGTGGCAGGGAGGTACGAGCAGTACTTC. Its translation is CASSVAGRYEQYF.

This rearrangement joins TRBV13 to TRBJ2-7; 10 bases are shared with TRBD1. The germline gives CDR1 PRHDT, CDR2 FYEKMQ (reference sequence). V gave up 6 bases and J gave up 9 bases; unmatched junction bases: 8. The CDR3 has 13 residues. CDR3 sequence: CASSLGQGDVQYF. The DNA of the CDR3 is TGTGCCAGCAGTCTCGGACAGGGGGATGTGCAGTACTTC.

This chain joins TRBV6-1 and TRBJ1-3; D uncertain. The length of the CDR3 is 13 residues. V dropped 6 bases and J dropped 4 bases, with 10 bases sitting between them. Germline V lookup: CDR1 MNHNS, CDR2 SASEGT. CDR3: CASRRNDGNTIYF. As DNA, the CDR3 is TGTGCCAGCAGACGGAACGACGGAAACACCATATATTTT.

V and J are TRBV11-2 and TRBJ2-2; no clear D gene. The V gene's germline CDR1 is SGHAT and CDR2 FQNNGV. CDR3 length: 14 amino acids. Trimming cost V 0 bases and J 6 bases, with 8 bases left between them. CDR3 DNA: TGTGCCAGCAGCTTAGACAGTGCCGCCGGGGAGCTGTTTTTT. Protein product: CASSLDSAAGELFF.

The rearrangement uses TRBV6-5 and TRBJ1-2; 9 bases align to TRBD1. The CDR3 has 14 amino acids. Germline CDR1 reads MNHEY; CDR2 reads SVGAGI. The V gene end was trimmed by 6 bases and the J gene end by 7 bases; junction bases not matched to a gene: 9. Here the CDR3 DNA reads TGTGCCAGCAGCCCGGGACAGGGAAGGAGTGGCTACACCTTC. Protein product: CASSPGQGRSGYTF.

CDR3 DNA: TGTGCCAGCAGCTACGACAGAAACTATGGCTACACCTTC. This gives the protein CASSYDRNYGYTF. The chain is built from TRBV6-6 and TRBJ1-2, with a weak D call TRBD1 (5 bases). The V gene's germline CDR1 is MNHNY and CDR2 SVGAGI (reference sequence). Trimming left V 6 bases short and J 2 bases short, with 10 bases between. The CDR3 is 13 amino acids.

V gene TRBV6-6 combines with J gene TRBJ2-1; 8 bases align to TRBD1. The CDR3 totals 16 residues. Germline CDR1 MNHNY, CDR2 SVGAGI (reference sequence). The V segment lost 7 bases and the J segment 6 bases; nucleotides outside the gene matches: 14. The CDR3 reads CASISKPGQAGNEQFF. The CDR3 nucleotides are TGTGCCAGCATCTCAAAACCGGGACAGGCGGGCAATGAGCAGTTCTTC.

The chain couples TRBV11-2 to TRBJ2-7; either TRBD1 or TRBD2 may supply D (5 bases each). This CDR3 has 15 amino acids. V lost 1 base to trimming and J lost 3 bases, with 13 bases between them. The germline CDR1 and CDR2 sequences are SGHAT and FQNNGV. The CDR3 DNA reads TGTGCCAGCAGCTTAGTCCCAGGGAGAGGCTACGAGCAGTACTTC. Its translation is CASSLVPGRGYEQYF.

The chain combines TRBV10-2 with TRBJ2-1; D is undetermined. Germline CDR1 WSHSY, CDR2 SAAADI. The CDR3 runs to 14 residues. Trimming took 2 bases from V and 0 from J, leaving 5 bases between them. The CDR3 loop is CASSETASYNEQFF. The CDR3 coding sequence is TGCGCCAGCAGTGAGACTGCCTCCTACAATGAGCAGTTCTTC.

The chain has TRBV12-2 and TRBJ1-1. TRBV12-2 corresponds to a pseudogene. The CDR3 totals 14 residues. CDR3 sequence reads: CASRCSIIGTEAFF. CDR3 nucleotides: TGTGCAAGTCGCTGTTCTATAATCGGAACTGAAGCTTTCTTT.

This clone occurred once. The rearrangement uses TRBV10-3 and TRBJ1-1; 7 positions match TRBD1. The CDR3 consists of 16 residues. CDR1 ENHRY and CDR2 SYGVKD come from the germline V gene. The ends lost 2 bases at V and 3 bases at J; junction bases unmatched: 9. CDR3 region: CAISETQGVWDTEAFF. CDR3 DNA sequence: TGTGCCATCAGTGAGACCCAGGGGGTTTGGGACACTGAAGCTTTCTTT.

V usage is TRBV30 and J usage is TRBJ1-5; no clear D gene. Deletions cut 5 bases from V and 4 bases from J, with 15 bases between. The CDR3 runs 14 residues. Germline V CDR1 and CDR2: GTSNPN, SVGIG (reference sequence). CDR3 region: CAWSFSRVNQPQHF. Here the CDR3 DNA reads TGTGCCTGGTCGTTCTCACGGGTGAATCAGCCCCAGCATTTT.

The gene calls are TRBV30 and TRBJ2-3; D gene uncertain. Germline values: CDR1 GTSNPN, CDR2 SVGIG (reference sequence). Trimming pared 0 bases from V and 0 bases from J, leaving 10 bases between. CDR3 length: 15 residues. CDR3: CAWSVQTASTDTQYF. For the CDR3, the DNA is TGTGCCTGGAGTGTACAGACCGCCAGCACAGATACGCAGTATTTT.

The chain couples TRBV27 to TRBJ2-7, with 10 bases that match TRBD1. Germline CDR1 MNHEY, CDR2 SMNVEV (reference sequence). The ends lost 5 bases at V and 4 bases at J; junction bases unmatched: 20. CDR3 length equals 19 residues. CDR3 region: CASSRMTGGATVAAYEQYF. The CDR3 bases are TGTGCCAGCAGTCGAATGACAGGGGGCGCGACCGTCGCGGCATACGAGCAGTACTTC.